Listed below are T cell receptor beta chains from one sample, sequenced in a study of cytomegalovirus exposure and HLA in healthy donors. This table comes from immunoSEQ multiplex PCR, and its TCRdb copy is limited to in-frame clones, with some not included. The data contain a few hundred thousand clones, approximately 83% of them singletons. Sequencing was performed on PBMCs. The receptors come from a woman under 40 in good health and CMV-seropositive. Each CDR3 is given with its conserved first and last residue. The D gene is left open where the match is weak.

>TRBV6-1|TRBJ2-7|TRBD2
CASKLAGGDEQYF
TGTGCCAGCAAACTAGCGGGAGGGGACGAGCAGTACTTC
>TRBV5-6|TRBJ1-1|.
CASSLVGAGTEAFF
TGTGCCAGCAGCTTGGTAGGGGCAGGAACTGAAGCTTTCTTT
>TRBV28|TRBJ1-2|.
CASIREGYGYTF
TGTGCCAGCATAAGGGAGGGGTATGGCTACACCTTC
>TRBV29-1|TRBJ2-3|.
CSVEQGIDTQYF
TGCAGCGTTGAGCAAGGGATAGATACGCAGTATTTT
>TRBV28|TRBJ2-7|.
CASSLLFGRSYEQYF
TGTGCCAGCAGTTTACTTTTCGGCAGATCCTACGAGCAGTACTTC
>TRBV28|TRBJ1-5|.
CASGSGARNQPQHF
TGTGCCAGCGGTTCGGGGGCGCGGAATCAGCCCCAGCATTTT
>TRBV4-1|TRBJ1-5|.
CASSRLAWGGDSNQPQHF
TGCGCCAGCAGCCGACTTGCGTGGGGGGGAGATAGCAATCAGCCCCAGCATTTT
>TRBV30|TRBJ2-3|TRBD1
CATSTGRTDTQYF
TGTGCGACATCGACAGGGCGGACAGATACGCAGTATTTT
>TRBV5-1|TRBJ2-7|.
CASSLLGSGYEQYF
TGCGCCAGCAGCTTATTAGGGAGTGGATACGAGCAGTACTTC
>TRBV30|TRBJ2-4|.
CAWSPSVARDQNIQYF
TGTGCCTGGAGTCCAAGTGTCGCCAGGGACCAAAACATTCAGTACTTC